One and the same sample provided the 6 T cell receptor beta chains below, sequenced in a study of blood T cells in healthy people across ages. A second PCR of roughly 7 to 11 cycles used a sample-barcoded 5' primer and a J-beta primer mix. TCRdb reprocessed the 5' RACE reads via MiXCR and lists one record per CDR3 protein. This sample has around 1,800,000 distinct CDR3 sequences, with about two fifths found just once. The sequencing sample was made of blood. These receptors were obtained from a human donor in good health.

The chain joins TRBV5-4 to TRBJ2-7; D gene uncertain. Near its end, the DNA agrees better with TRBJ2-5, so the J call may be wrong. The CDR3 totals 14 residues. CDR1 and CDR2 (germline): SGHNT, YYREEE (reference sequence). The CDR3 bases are TGTGCCAGCTCATCCGATCTGGTCCGGGCGACCCAGTACTTC. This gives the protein CASSSDLVRATQYF.

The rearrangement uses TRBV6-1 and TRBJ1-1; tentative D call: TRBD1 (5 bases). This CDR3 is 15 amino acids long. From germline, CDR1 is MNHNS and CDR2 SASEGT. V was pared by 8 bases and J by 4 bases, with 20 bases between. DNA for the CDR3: TGTGCCAGCTATAATCGGGGGGGTCAGCGCACTGAAGCTTTCTTT. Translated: CASYNRGGQRTEAFF.

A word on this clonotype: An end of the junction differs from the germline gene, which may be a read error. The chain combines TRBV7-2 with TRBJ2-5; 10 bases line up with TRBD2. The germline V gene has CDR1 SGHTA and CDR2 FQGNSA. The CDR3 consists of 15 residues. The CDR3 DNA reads TGTGCCAGCAACTTAGCGGGGGGCCTCCAAGAGACCCAGTACTTC. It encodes CASNLAGGLQETQYF.

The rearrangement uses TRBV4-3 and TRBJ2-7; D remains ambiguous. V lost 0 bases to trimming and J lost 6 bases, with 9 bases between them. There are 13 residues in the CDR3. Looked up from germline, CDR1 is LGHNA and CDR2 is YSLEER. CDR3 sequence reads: CASSQEAASEQYF. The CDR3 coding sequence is TGCGCCAGCAGCCAAGAAGCCGCCTCCGAGCAGTACTTC.

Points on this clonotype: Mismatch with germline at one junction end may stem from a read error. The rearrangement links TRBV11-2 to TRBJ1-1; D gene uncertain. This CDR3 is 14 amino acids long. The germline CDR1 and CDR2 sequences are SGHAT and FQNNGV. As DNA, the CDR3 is TGTGCCAACAGCTTATTGGCGGGGAACACTGAAGCTTTCTTT. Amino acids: CANSLLAGNTEAFF. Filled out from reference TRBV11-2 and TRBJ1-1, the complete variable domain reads EAGVAQSPRYKIIEKRQSVAFWCNPISGHATLYWYQQILGQGPKLLIQFQNNGVVDDSQLPKDRFSAERLKGVDSTLKIQPAKLEDSAVYLCANSLLAGNTEAFFGQGTRLTVV.

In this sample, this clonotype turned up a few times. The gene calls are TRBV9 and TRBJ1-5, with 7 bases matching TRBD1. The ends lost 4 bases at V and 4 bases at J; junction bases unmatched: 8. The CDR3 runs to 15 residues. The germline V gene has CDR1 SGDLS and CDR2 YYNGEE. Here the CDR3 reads CASSPSGTDNQPQHF. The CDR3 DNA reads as TGTGCCAGCAGCCCTTCAGGGACAGATAATCAGCCCCAGCATTTT. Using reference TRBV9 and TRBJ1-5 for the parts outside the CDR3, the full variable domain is DSGVTQTPKHLITATGQRVTLRCSPRSGDLSVYWYQQSLDQGLQFLIQYYNGEERAKGNILERFSAQQFPDLHSELNLSSLELGDSALYFCASSPSGTDNQPQHFGDGTRLSIL.